Listed here are 5 T cell receptor beta chains from one sample, sequenced in a study of T-cell reconstitution after alpha-beta-depleted transplantation in children. Unique molecular identifiers were incorporated into the prepared TCRbeta library. A single record per CDR3 protein comes from TCRdb applying MiXCR to the PCR reads. The sample carries about 400,000 distinct CDR3 sequences, roughly 22% recorded once. The input for sequencing was PBMCs from the stem cell graft donor, taken from the stem cell graft. These receptor sequences come from a human donor who donated a stem cell graft to a child with acute myeloid leukemia.

This clonotype was detected a few times. The chain recombines TRBV12-3 or TRBV12-4 with TRBJ2-7; 12 positions agree with TRBD2. The CDR3 is 15 amino acids. V shed 5 bases, J shed 5 bases, and the junction held 7 bases outside the gene matches. The CDR3 DNA sequence: TGTGCCAGCAGTCCCTGGACTAGCGGGACTAACGAGCAGTACTTC. Translated: CASSPWTSGTNEQYF.

This clonotype appeared a few times. The V and J genes are TRBV29-1 and TRBJ2-2; either TRBD1 or TRBD2 may supply D (6 bases each). The V end was cut by 4 bases, the J end by 3 bases, with 9 bases between. The CDR3 consists of 13 residues. Germline V lookup: CDR1 SQVTM, CDR2 ANQGSEA. The chain's CDR3 is CSVVGGYTGELFF. CDR3 DNA sequence: TGCAGCGTTGTAGGGGGGTACACCGGGGAGCTGTTTTTT.

This clonotype was recorded at least ten times. The chain employs TRBV15 and TRBJ2-7, with TRBD2 identical over 7 bases. The CDR3 length is 15 residues. The V and J ends lost 0 bases and 3 bases, in that order; junction bases with no gene match: 5. From germline, CDR1 is LNHNV and CDR2 YYDKDF (reference sequence). CDR3: CATSRDRTRFYEQYF. The CDR3 DNA follows: TGTGCCACCAGCAGAGATAGGACTAGATTCTACGAGCAGTACTTC.

In this sample, this clonotype turned up many times. The rearrangement joins TRBV27 to TRBJ2-1, with D perhaps TRBD2 (5 bases). The CDR3 covers 16 residues. Germline V gene data show CDR1 as MNHEY and CDR2 as SMNVEV (reference sequence). V gave up 0 bases and J gave up 4 bases, with 13 bases separating them. This CDR3 is CASSLSGLLFYNEQFF. CDR3 DNA sequence: TGTGCCAGCAGTTTATCCGGACTCCTTTTTTACAATGAGCAGTTCTTC.

A few counts support this clonotype. The rearrangement links TRBV6-5 to TRBJ2-3, with 7 bases identical to TRBD2. CDR3 length: 15 amino acids. The V gene's germline CDR1 is MNHEY and CDR2 SVGAGI. J lost 0 bases, V lost 6 bases, and 6 bases had no gene match. CDR3 bases: TGTGCCAGCAGCCGACTAGCACCCAGCACAGATACGCAGTATTTT. This sequence encodes CASSRLAPSTDTQYF.